These 3 T cell receptor beta chains were all obtained from the same sample, sequenced in a study of cytomegalovirus exposure and HLA in healthy donors. PCR involved 60 Vbeta and 13 Jbeta primers. Clones were read by immunoSEQ multiplex PCR, and TCRdb kept only the in-frame ones, dropping some. This sample has 35,000 to 45,000 clones, with 50% found just once. Specimen: PBMCs. The receptors were sampled from a human donor in good health.

CDR3 coding DNA: TGTGCCAGCAGCGCTGGAGGCTACGAGCAGTACTTC. It codes for CASSAGGYEQYF. V usage is TRBV9 and J usage is TRBJ2-7, with D possibly matching TRBD2 (5 bases). Germline V CDR1 and CDR2: SGDLS, YYNGEE. Trimming shortened V by 3 bases and J by 3 bases, and 7 bases separated the two germline ends. The CDR3 consists of 12 residues.

The chain employs TRBV5-1 and TRBJ1-2; no firm D call. The germline gives CDR1 SGHRS, CDR2 YFSETQ. The CDR3 consists of 13 residues. V was trimmed by 0 bases and J by 1 base, leaving 4 bases between them. The CDR3 DNA is TGCGCCAGCAGCTTGGCCATTAACTATGGCTACACCTTC. Amino acids: CASSLAINYGYTF.

The table lists this clone with a count of one. The V gene is TRBV5-6, the J gene TRBJ2-3; D is ambiguous. This CDR3 has 13 amino acids. V was cut by 2 bases and J by 8 bases, with 12 bases left in between. Germline V CDR1 and CDR2: SGHDT, YYEEEE. CDR3 nucleotides: TGTGCCAGCAGCTTAGGCAGCACGGGTACGCAGTATTTT. As protein: CASSLGSTGTQYF.